The sequence of this T cell receptor beta chain was determined in a study of blood T cell repertoires in COVID-19. The germline gives CDR1 SGHRS, CDR2 YFSETQ. CDR3 length: 16 residues. After removal of 4 bases from V and 1 base from J, the junction contained 8 bases not matched to a gene. The data were produced by immunoSEQ multiplex PCR, yet TCRdb's version contains in-frame clones alone and is incomplete. The table lists about 240,000 clones, around 86% of them singletons. This clone was counted once. The sequenced sample consisted of PBMCs or T cells enriched from blood (not recorded which). This clonotype was sampled from a woman aged 40 to 50 with acute COVID-19. This sequence joins TRBV5-1 and TRBJ1-3; 7 positions agree with TRBD1. The DNA of the CDR3 is TGCGCCAGCAGCCCCACCGGGACAGAGTCTGGAAACACCATATATTTT. This sequence encodes CASSPTGTESGNTIYF.